This T cell receptor beta chain was recorded in a study of T cell repertoires in ileal Crohn's disease. Across the whole study: Operated complications were stricturing disease (roughly 60%) and penetrating disease (about 40%).

V was pared by 0 bases and J by 6 bases, with 12 bases between. Germline lookup yields CDR1 GTSNPN and CDR2 SVGIG (reference sequence). The length of the CDR3 is 14 residues. Time point of the sample: neoterminal ileum biopsy at postoperative endoscopy, about 6 months after surgery. Study results and caveats: The median delay to postoperative endoscopy was around 7.1 months.

The repertoire was sequenced with immunoSEQ multiplex PCR; TCRdb's copy has only in-frame clones and lacks some. This sample has roughly 62,000 clones, with roughly 89% found just once. The table lists this clone with a count of one. The antigen is undetermined. The specimen was ileal tissue. V usage is TRBV30 and J usage is TRBJ1-5, with D perhaps TRBD1 (6 bases). The receptor was derived from an adult with Crohn's disease. The CDR3 DNA reads as TGTGCCTGGAGTGTGTCAGGGGCCGGTCAGCCCCAGCATTTT. This encodes CAWSVSGAGQPQHF.